The clone carrying this TCR beta chain was counted ten times or more. The antigen is not known. TCR alpha and TCR beta cDNA libraries carrying sample barcodes and UMIs were produced by 5'RACE using constant-segment primers. TCRdb redid the calling of the 5' RACE reads with MiXCR, one entry per CDR3 protein. The data contain 250,000 to 350,000 distinct CDR3 sequences, roughly 19% of them singletons. This specimen belongs to a study of T-cell memory formation after mild COVID-19. Study summary: For the most part, TCR clusters were specific to one donor. The study's findings and limits: CD8+ contracting clones occupied EMRA, while CD4+ ones occupied mainly CM and EM. Day 15 to 85 contractors were CD4/CD8 balanced; later expanders leaned CD4+.

The sample taken for sequencing was PBMCs or a T cell subset sorted from them (not recorded which). This receptor was obtained from a young man who had mild COVID-19 (a few samples of this study predate the infection). Cell type and time point are not known.

Here the CDR3 reads CASSQEGRGFDGYTF. CDR3 sequence (DNA): TGCGCCAGCAGCCAAGAGGGAAGGGGATTCGATGGCTACACCTTC. V and J are TRBV4-3 and TRBJ1-2; maybe TRBD1 (5 bases). Germline V CDR1 and CDR2: LGHNA, YSLEER. The CDR3 totals 15 residues. Trimming stripped 0 bases from V and 6 bases from J, with 14 bases between.